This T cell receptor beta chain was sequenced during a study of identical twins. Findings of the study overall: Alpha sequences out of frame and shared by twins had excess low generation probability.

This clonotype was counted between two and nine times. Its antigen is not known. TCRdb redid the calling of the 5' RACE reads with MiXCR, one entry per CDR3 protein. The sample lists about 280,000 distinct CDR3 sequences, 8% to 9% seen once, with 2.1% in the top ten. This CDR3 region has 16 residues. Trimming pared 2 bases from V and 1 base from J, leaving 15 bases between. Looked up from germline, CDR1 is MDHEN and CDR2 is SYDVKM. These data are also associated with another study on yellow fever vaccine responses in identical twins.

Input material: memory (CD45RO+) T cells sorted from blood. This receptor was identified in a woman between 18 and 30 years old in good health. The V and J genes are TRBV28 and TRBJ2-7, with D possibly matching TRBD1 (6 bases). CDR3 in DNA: TGTGCCAGCAGTTTAAGGGCAGGGGCTGGGTCCTACGAGCAGTACTTC. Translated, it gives CASSLRAGAGSYEQYF.